This TCR beta chain was documented in a study of cytomegalovirus exposure and HLA in healthy donors. Broader study findings: Researchers reported in a later analysis that a missense DCLRE1C variant was tied to TCR beta V- and J-gene trimming. In a later analysis, an Asian-associated ancestry cluster reportedly showed fewer N-insertions than the approximately 640-donor mean.

Unmatched junction bases numbered 6, after V lost 4 bases and J lost 0 bases. In germline, CDR1 is KGHSH, CDR2 LQKENI. CDR3 length: 15 amino acids. This clone occurred once. Its target is not known. PCR employed 60 Vbeta and 13 Jbeta primers. Profiled with immunoSEQ multiplex PCR; TCRdb holds only in-frame clones, not every one. The table has 70,000 or so clones, roughly 88% seen once; the top ten hold about 2.1%. The chain carries TRBV18 and TRBJ2-7; 7 positions agree with TRBD1. The sequencing input was PBMCs. The clonotype was recovered from a woman in her twenties or thirties in good health and CMV-seronegative. DNA for the CDR3: TGTGCCAGCTCACAACAGGGGAAGAGCTCCTACGAGCAGTACTTC. Protein product: CASSQQGKSSYEQYF.